This T cell receptor (beta chain) was recorded in a study of beta chain features in type 1 diabetes. Study details: Similarity in age, gender and cell yields was seen between patients and healthy donors. Study-level results: In every one of the four CD4+ subsets, TCRB CDR3s were moderately but significantly shorter in Type 1 diabetes patients. VDJ junctions sequenced from type 1 diabetes patients showed fewer insertions and more deletions.

Sorting that relied on CD45RO/CCR7/CD25/CD127/CD95/CD27 yielded CD4+ naive, central memory, regulatory and stem cell-like memory cells. A note on this clone: No antigen is known for it.

Expressed TCRB transcripts were sequenced after all isolated RNA was converted to cDNA. TCRdb's table, derived via immunoSEQ multiplex PCR, lists solely in-frame clones and lacks some. In the table there are about 28,000 clones, roughly three fifths of which are singletons. This CDR3 is built from 15 residues. The sample taken for sequencing was Tregs from blood. This chain links TRBV21-1 with TRBJ2-2; the table calls TRBD2, which could not be checked here. TRBV21-1 is classified as a pseudogene. This TCR derives from a woman aged 18-29 years with type 1 diabetes. CDR3 sequence (DNA): TGTGCCAGCAACCCACGGGGGGGGTCGGCCGGGGAGCTGTTTTTT. Translating gives CASNPRGGSAGELFF.